The 32 T cell receptor beta chains listed next were all sequenced from one sample in a study of cytomegalovirus exposure and HLA in healthy donors. 13 Jbeta primers and 60 Vbeta primers were used for the PCR. Libraries were prepared by immunoSEQ multiplex PCR; TCRdb keeps only in-frame clonotypes and omits some of them. The table has 30,000 to 40,000 clones, around 69% seen once. The specimen was PBMCs. The receptors were sampled from a woman in her twenties or thirties in good health and CMV-seropositive.

V gene TRBV7-9 combines with J gene TRBJ1-2; 8 bases are a match to TRBD1. After removal of 4 bases from V and 8 bases from J, the junction contained 6 bases not matched to a gene. The CDR3 extends over 13 amino acids. The germline gives CDR1 SEHNR, CDR2 FQNEAQ (reference sequence). The DNA for the CDR3 is TGTGCCAGCAGCTACAAACAGGGGGGGGGCTACACCTTC. This codes for CASSYKQGGGYTF.

The chain links TRBV6-1 to TRBJ1-2; maybe TRBD1 (6 bases). There are 15 residues in the CDR3. The V end was cut by 2 bases, the J end by 1 base, with 11 bases between. The V gene's germline CDR1 is MNHNS and CDR2 SASEGT. For the CDR3, the DNA is TGTGCCAGCAGTGAATTTACAGGGAGTAACTATGGCTACACCTTC. Translation gives CASSEFTGSNYGYTF.

The chain couples TRBV9 to TRBJ1-2; D call uncertain. The germline CDR1 and CDR2 sequences are SGDLS and YYNGEE. This CDR3 has 14 residues. Trimming left V 2 bases short and J 2 bases short, with 10 bases between. This CDR3 reads CASSVTRANYGYTF. As DNA, the CDR3 is TGTGCCAGCAGCGTTACGAGGGCCAACTATGGCTACACCTTC.

This clone was counted between two and nine times. V is TRBV15 and J is TRBJ2-2; 8 nucleotides align to TRBD1. The CDR3 is made up of 14 amino acids. CDR1 is LNHNV, CDR2 YYDKDF, per germline (reference sequence). V trimming: 5 bases; J trimming: 5 bases; junction bases outside the gene matches: 4. CDR3 nucleotides: TGTGCCACCAGCCAGACAGGGGAAACCGGGGAGCTGTTTTTT. Protein: CATSQTGETGELFF.

This clone was seen a handful of times. V gene TRBV11-2 combines with J gene TRBJ2-1; D is unclear. Germline loops: CDR1 SGHAT, CDR2 FQNNGV. The CDR3 loop spans 13 amino acids. The ends were cut back, 0 bases at V and 6 bases at J, with 6 bases in the middle. The DNA for the CDR3 is TGTGCCAGCAGCTTAGAACTTAGCAATGAGCAGTTCTTC. Translated: CASSLELSNEQFF.

V and J are TRBV7-3 and TRBJ1-1, with D maybe TRBD1 (5 bases). CDR3 size: 14 residues. From germline, CDR1 is SGHTA and CDR2 FQGTGA. The V end was cut by 5 bases, the J end by 10 bases, with 20 bases between. CDR3 DNA: TGTGCCAGCAGCCAAGGATCGAACGCCGGGGGAGCTTTCTTT. Residues: CASSQGSNAGGAFF.

The chain is built from TRBV6-6 and TRBJ1-1, with 9 bases matching TRBD1. Germline V CDR1 and CDR2: MNHNY, SVGAGI (reference sequence). The CDR3 runs to 13 residues. V gave up 8 bases and J gave up 5 bases; unmatched junction bases: 6. In nucleotides, the CDR3 is TGTGCCAGCTCAGGGACAGGGATTACTGAAGCTTTCTTT. The encoded protein is CASSGTGITEAFF.

The CDR3 loop is CASSQDRGQGNIQYF. The DNA for the CDR3 is TGCGCCAGCAGCCAAGATCGAGGGCAGGGGAACATTCAGTACTTC. J is TRBJ2-4 and V is TRBV4-1, with D perhaps TRBD1 (6 bases). Germline V gives CDR1 MGHRA, CDR2 YSYEKL. V gave up 0 bases and J gave up 7 bases, with 13 bases separating them. The CDR3 extends over 15 amino acids.

The rearrangement links TRBV6-8 to TRBJ2-1; 7 positions agree with TRBD1. CDR1 is MNHGY, CDR2 SAAAGT, per germline. This CDR3 spans 14 amino acids. The trim removed 2 bases at V and 4 bases at J, leaving 2 bases unmatched. The CDR3 bases are TGTGCCAGCAGTTACGGGACAGCTTACAATGAGCAGTTCTTC. It codes for CASSYGTAYNEQFF.

V and J are TRBV18 and TRBJ2-5; D remains unclear. The CDR3 runs 13 residues. Trimming pared 1 base from V and 2 bases from J, leaving 5 bases between. Per germline, CDR1 KGHSH and CDR2 LQKENI. This CDR3 is CASSPRLQETQYF. CDR3 in DNA: TGTGCCAGCTCACCACGACTTCAAGAGACCCAGTACTTC.

The V call is TRBV30, the J call TRBJ2-7; 11 nucleotides match TRBD2. V lost 1 base to trimming and J lost 4 bases; unmatched junction nucleotides: 3. CDR1 is GTSNPN, CDR2 SVGIG, per germline (reference sequence). The CDR3 has 14 residues. CDR3 region: CAWSGSGGGYEQYF. Here the CDR3 DNA reads TGTGCCTGGAGTGGTAGCGGGGGGGGGTACGAGCAGTACTTC.

This clone was counted once. The V and J genes are TRBV25-1 and TRBJ2-1, with 13 positions matching TRBD2. Germline-derived CDR1 and CDR2 are MGHDK and SYGVNS. The junction had 3 bases not matched to a gene; V was cut back by 4 bases and J by 3 bases. The CDR3 spans 16 residues. The CDR3 sequence is CASSGWTSGSYNEQFF. The CDR3 DNA reads TGTGCCAGCAGTGGCTGGACTAGCGGGAGCTACAATGAGCAGTTCTTC. Variable domain in full (rest from reference TRBV25-1 and TRBJ2-1): EADIYQTPRYLVIGTGKKITLECSQTMGHDKMYWYQQDPGMELHLIHYSYGVNSTEKGDLSSESTVSRIRTEHFPLTLESARPSHTSQYLCASSGWTSGSYNEQFFGPGTRLTVL.

As for this clone: Germline is not matched at one junction end, which may reflect a read error. This chain links TRBV6-5 with TRBJ2-1, with D possibly matching TRBD1 (5 bases). This CDR3 spans 14 amino acids. Germline CDR1 and CDR2: MNHEY and SVGAGI. The CDR3 region has the DNA TGTGCCAGCAGACGGCCAGGGATCCGCAATGAGCAGCTCTTC. Its translation: CASRRPGIRNEQLF.

CDR3 residues: CASSQTGGPSPLHF. The CDR3 coding sequence is TGTGCCAGCAGTCAAACAGGGGGCCCTTCACCCCTCCACTTT. The chain employs TRBV27 and TRBJ1-6; 9 bases align to TRBD1. CDR3 length: 14 amino acids. V dropped 5 bases and J dropped 9; count of bases not matched to a gene: 5. The germline gives CDR1 MNHEY, CDR2 SMNVEV (reference sequence).

This clone was recorded once. V and J are TRBV28 and TRBJ1-2, with no clear D. With 8 bases removed from V and 2 bases from J, the gap between germline ends came to 9 bases. Germline loops: CDR1 MDHEN, CDR2 SYDVKM. CDR3 length equals 12 residues. CDR3 in DNA: TGTGCCAGCTCGTCGGGGAACTATGGCTACACCTTC. This translates into CASSSGNYGYTF.

The chain joins TRBV30 to TRBJ1-2, with D perhaps matching TRBD1 (5 bases). This CDR3 is built from 11 residues. Trimming left V 2 bases short and J 7 bases short, with 8 bases between. Germline V gene sequence: CDR1 GTSNPN, CDR2 SVGIG (reference sequence). This chain's CDR3 is CAWSLQAGYTF. In DNA, the CDR3 is TGTGCCTGGAGTCTACAGGCTGGCTACACCTTC.

The chain employs TRBV29-1 and TRBJ2-5; possibly TRBD1 for D (6 bases). Trimming removed 1 base from V and 5 bases from J, with 11 bases in between. Germline-derived CDR1 and CDR2 are SQVTM and ANQGSEA. The CDR3 has 13 amino acids. The CDR3 is CSVEARTEETQYF. The CDR3 region has the DNA TGCAGCGTTGAAGCTCGGACAGAGGAGACCCAGTACTTC.

This chain links TRBV7-9 with TRBJ1-1; D gene ambiguous. Trimming stripped 5 bases from V and 1 base from J, with 8 bases between. The CDR3 runs 13 residues. CDR1 is SEHNR and CDR2 is FQNEAQ in the germline V gene (reference sequence). CDR3 bases: TGTGCCAGCAGCCCCACAGAGAACACTGAAGCTTTCTTT. This sequence encodes CASSPTENTEAFF.

This rearrangement joins TRBV30 to TRBJ1-1; TRBD1 might be the D (5 bases). Germline V gene lookup returns CDR1 GTSNPN and CDR2 SVGIG (reference sequence). V lost 3 bases and J 6 bases, leaving 14 bases between the germline ends. The CDR3 is made up of 13 amino acids. The CDR3 loop is CAWRGGDWAEAFF. In nucleotides, the CDR3 is TGTGCCTGGAGGGGGGGGGATTGGGCTGAAGCTTTCTTT.

This clone was observed a few times. The J gene is TRBJ2-1, the V gene TRBV2, with 8 bases identical to TRBD2. The trim removed 1 base at V and 4 bases at J, leaving 15 bases unmatched. The CDR3 contains 19 residues. Germline lookup yields CDR1 SNHLY and CDR2 FYNNEI. In DNA, the CDR3 is TGTGCCAGCAGTGAAGTGGGCCTGTTGGGTAGCGGGAAATACAATGAGCAGTTCTTC. It yields the protein CASSEVGLLGSGKYNEQFF.

This clone has more than one count but fewer than ten. The chain combines TRBV7-9 with TRBJ2-1; tentatively, D is TRBD2 (6 bases). Per germline, CDR1 SEHNR and CDR2 FQNEAQ (reference sequence). CDR3 length equals 15 residues. Trimming stripped 3 bases from V and 2 bases from J, with 11 bases between. The CDR3 DNA follows: TGTGCCAGCAGCTTTAGGACGGGGGCCTACAATGAGCAGTTCTTC. Protein product: CASSFRTGAYNEQFF.

This clone was picked up a small number of times. The chain employs TRBV18 and TRBJ2-2, with a possible D match to TRBD1 (6 bases). V was trimmed by 6 bases and J by 1 base, leaving 12 bases between them. The germline V gene encodes CDR1 KGHSH and CDR2 LQKENI. The CDR3 runs to 15 residues. The CDR3 loop reads CASSPGHGNTGELFF. The CDR3 DNA follows: TGTGCCAGCTCCCCGGGACATGGGAACACCGGGGAGCTGTTTTTT.

In regard to this clone: The sample contains more than one DNA sequence encoding this CDR3. This chain joins TRBV5-1 and TRBJ2-7; D gene uncertain. The germline gives CDR1 SGHRS, CDR2 YFSETQ. Trimming shortened V by 0 bases and J by 2 bases, and 6 bases separated the two germline ends. The CDR3 loop spans 13 amino acids. CDR3 amino acids: CASSLGGPYEQYF. The CDR3 coding sequence is TGCGCCAGCAGCTTGGGCGGTCCCTACGAGCAGTACTTC. The full variable domain, in which reference TRBV5-1 and TRBJ2-7 provide the parts outside the CDR3, is KAGVTQTPRYLIKTRGQQVTLSCSPISGHRSVSWYQQTPGQGLQFLFEYFSETQRNKGNFPGRFSGRQFSNSRSEMNVSTLELGDSALYLCASSLGGPYEQYFGPGTRLTVT.

The V and J genes are TRBV13 and TRBJ2-7; maybe TRBD2 (6 bases). The V gene's germline CDR1 is PRHDT and CDR2 FYEKMQ (reference sequence). V gave up 0 bases and J gave up 4 bases, with 7 bases separating them. The CDR3 consists of 13 residues. This chain's CDR3 is CASSLGRGYEQYF. CDR3 DNA: TGTGCCAGCAGCTTAGGCCGGGGGTACGAGCAGTACTTC. Combining the CDR3 with reference TRBV13 and TRBJ2-7 gives the whole variable domain AAGVIQSPRHLIKEKRETATLKCYPIPRHDTVYWYQQGPGQDPQFLISFYEKMQSDKGSIPDRFSAQQFSDYHSELNMSSLELGDSALYFCASSLGRGYEQYFGPGTRLTVT.

DNA of the CDR3: TGTGCCAGCAGCTTAGCCGCAGATACGCAGTATTTT. It is translated as CASSLAADTQYF. The chain combines TRBV7-6 with TRBJ2-3; D remains ambiguous. Germline assignment: CDR1 SGHVS and CDR2 FNYEAQ. Trimming took 0 bases from V and 4 from J, leaving 2 bases between them. This CDR3 contains 12 residues.

This chain connects TRBV5-6 to TRBJ2-5; 14 nucleotides agree with TRBD2. The J call may be mistaken, given a closer DNA end match to TRBJ2-7. CDR3 size: 15 residues. Looked up from germline, CDR1 is SGHDT and CDR2 is YYEEEE. The CDR3 nucleotides are TGTGCCAGCAGCTCGGGGACTAGCGGGAGTTACGAGCAGTACTTC. Translation: CASSSGTSGSYEQYF.

This chain links TRBV27 with TRBJ1-2; 8 bases match TRBD1. The ends lost 5 bases at V and 4 bases at J; junction bases unmatched: 6. The CDR3 totals 14 residues. CDR1 and CDR2 (germline): MNHEY, SMNVEV (reference sequence). The CDR3 bases are TGTGCCAGCAGTGGAGGACAGGGAAGCTATGGCTACACCTTC. Its translation: CASSGGQGSYGYTF.

V gene TRBV6-5 combines with J gene TRBJ2-2, with D possibly matching TRBD2 (5 bases). Germline CDR1 and CDR2: MNHEY and SVGAGI. The CDR3 consists of 16 residues. With 2 bases removed from V and 1 base from J, the gap between germline ends came to 11 bases. This CDR3 is CASSYDTSRNTGELFF. In nucleotides, the CDR3 is TGTGCCAGCAGTTACGACACTAGTCGGAACACCGGGGAGCTGTTTTTT.

The chain uses TRBV5-1 and TRBJ2-1, with 11 bases matching TRBD2. After removal of 2 bases from V and 6 bases from J, the junction contained 4 bases not matched to a gene. Germline V gene lookup returns CDR1 SGHRS and CDR2 YFSETQ. The CDR3 is 15 amino acids. The CDR3 DNA is TGCGCCAGCAGCTTACTAGCGGGAGCTGGCAATGAGCAGTTCTTC. Amino acids: CASSLLAGAGNEQFF.

The chain is built from TRBV28 and TRBJ1-2; 7 bases line up with TRBD1. V shed 0 bases, J shed 4 bases, and the junction held 5 bases outside the gene matches. The CDR3 loop spans 15 amino acids. The germline V gene encodes CDR1 MDHEN and CDR2 SYDVKM. DNA for the CDR3: TGTGCCAGCAGTTTATGGAGTACAGGGGCCTATGGCTACACCTTC. Translation: CASSLWSTGAYGYTF.

This clone was counted a few times. This chain connects TRBV6-5 to TRBJ1-2; 8 bases match TRBD1. The CDR3 covers 15 residues. V gave up 6 bases and J gave up 4 bases; unmatched junction bases: 10. Germline lookup yields CDR1 MNHEY and CDR2 SVGAGI. CDR3 coding DNA: TGTGCCAGCAGATTTAGACAGGGGTTCAGCTATGGCTACACCTTC. Translating it yields CASRFRQGFSYGYTF.

The chain uses TRBV12-5 and TRBJ2-5, with D perhaps matching TRBD1 (5 bases). From germline, CDR1 is LGHNT and CDR2 FRNRAP. V was shortened by 6 bases and J by 2 bases, with 10 bases between the two germline ends. This CDR3 has 13 residues. CDR3 sequence (DNA): TGTGCTAGTGGAGCAGGGATTCAAGAGACCCAGTACTTC. This translates into CASGAGIQETQYF.